Below, 19 T cell receptor beta chains from the same sample are listed, as sequenced in a study of cytomegalovirus exposure and HLA in healthy donors. Produced via immunoSEQ multiplex PCR; TCRdb's table is partial and in-frame only. The sample has about 170,000 clones; less than 90% are singletons. Sequenced sample: PBMCs. The receptors derive from a woman in her twenties or thirties in good health and CMV-seronegative.

The chain is built from TRBV6-6 and TRBJ1-6; D is unclear. From germline, CDR1 is MNHNY and CDR2 SVGAGI (reference sequence). The CDR3 is made up of 12 amino acids. Between the trimmed V and J ends, which lost 5 bases and 13 bases, there was a span of 12 bases. The CDR3, as DNA: TGTGCCAGCAGTATGACCCCGGCGCCCCTCCACTTT. Encoded protein: CASSMTPAPLHF.

The rearrangement uses TRBV6-6 and TRBJ2-3; no firm D call. The CDR3 contains 13 residues. Germline loops: CDR1 MNHNY, CDR2 SVGAGI (reference sequence). V lost 1 base to trimming and J lost 0 bases, with 2 bases between them. Here the CDR3 reads CASSYYSTDTQYF. CDR3 nucleotides: TGTGCCAGCAGTTACTACAGCACAGATACGCAGTATTTT.

The rearrangement joins TRBV27 to TRBJ1-2; no firm D call. Germline CDR1 reads MNHEY; CDR2 reads SMNVEV (reference sequence). Trimming stripped 5 bases from V and 0 bases from J, with 13 bases between. This CDR3 spans 15 amino acids. CDR3 loop: CASSPWTESNYGYTF. The CDR3 bases are TGTGCCAGCAGTCCCTGGACGGAGTCTAACTATGGCTACACCTTC.

This rearrangement joins TRBV13 to TRBJ2-2; D remains unclear. CDR3 length: 14 residues. Germline V gene lookup returns CDR1 PRHDT and CDR2 FYEKMQ (reference sequence). The germline V and J ends were trimmed by 2 bases and 1 base, with 5 bases remaining between them. This CDR3 reads CASSLWGNTGELFF. The CDR3 DNA sequence: TGTGCCAGCAGCTTATGGGGGAACACCGGGGAGCTGTTTTTT.

The chain uses TRBV9 and TRBJ1-2, with 9 bases that match TRBD1. J gave up 6 bases and V 2 bases, and 2 bases lay outside the gene matches. The germline CDR1 and CDR2 sequences are SGDLS and YYNGEE. The CDR3 is made up of 13 amino acids. The CDR3 loop reads CASSVGQGHGYTF. The DNA of the CDR3 is TGTGCCAGCAGCGTGGGACAGGGCCATGGCTACACCTTC.

J is TRBJ2-7 and V is TRBV5-8; tentatively, D is TRBD1 (5 bases). CDR3 length equals 14 residues. Germline assignment: CDR1 SGHTS and CDR2 YDEGEE. Trimming stripped 3 bases from V and 2 bases from J, with 12 bases between. The CDR3 DNA follows: TGTGCCAGCAGCTCCAGGGTTATAGCCTACGAGCAGTACTTC. Translating gives CASSSRVIAYEQYF.

The genes are TRBV29-1 and TRBJ2-7; D remains unclear. Germline CDR1 and CDR2: SQVTM and ANQGSEA. Deletions cut 8 bases from V and 3 bases from J, with 5 bases between. The CDR3 covers 9 residues. The CDR3 region has the DNA TGCAGCCTATACTACGAGCAGTACTTC. Translating gives CSLYYEQYF.

The rearrangement joins TRBV11-2 to TRBJ2-7; 9 nucleotides align to TRBD1. V was pared by 8 bases and J by 4 bases, with 6 bases of the junction left unmatched. The CDR3 length is 13 residues. The germline gives CDR1 SGHAT, CDR2 FQNNGV. The CDR3 bases are TGTGCCAGCTCGGGACAGGGAGGTTACGAGCAGTACTTC. Its protein is CASSGQGGYEQYF.

V gene TRBV4-1 combines with J gene TRBJ1-5, with no clear D. The CDR3 covers 16 residues. Per germline, CDR1 MGHRA and CDR2 YSYEKL. V lost 0 bases to trimming and J lost 1 base, with 10 bases between them. The CDR3 region has the DNA TGCGCCAGCAGCCAAGATCGAGGCAAGAGCAATCAGCCCCAGCATTTT. This encodes CASSQDRGKSNQPQHF.

V gene TRBV4-2 combines with J gene TRBJ1-1, with D possibly matching TRBD1 (5 bases). V dropped 3 bases and J dropped 5 bases, with 16 bases sitting between them. Germline V gives CDR1 LGHNA, CDR2 YNFKEQ. The CDR3 is made up of 15 amino acids. The CDR3 spells CASSQGGGGRTEAFF. CDR3 nucleotide sequence: TGTGCCAGCAGCCAGGGGGGTGGGGGGAGGACTGAAGCTTTCTTT.

The chain carries TRBV2 and TRBJ2-1; 7 positions agree with TRBD2. Trimming took 3 bases from V and 3 from J; bases not matched to a gene: 8. CDR1 is SNHLY, CDR2 FYNNEI, per germline. The CDR3 runs 16 residues. The CDR3 region has the DNA TGTGCCAGCAGTGACGGTCTAAGCGGGAACTACAATGAGCAGTTCTTC. Translating it yields CASSDGLSGNYNEQFF.

The chain combines TRBV5-4 with TRBJ2-7, with 8 nucleotides matching TRBD2. Losses at the gene ends were 4 bases for V and 2 bases for J; bases not matched to a gene: 11. Germline loops: CDR1 SGHNT, CDR2 YYREEE (reference sequence). This CDR3 contains 16 residues. This CDR3 reads CASSLITSGIAYEQYF. CDR3 nucleotide sequence: TGTGCCAGCAGCCTCATAACTAGCGGAATAGCCTACGAGCAGTACTTC.

The chain uses TRBV27 and TRBJ1-6; no firm D call. V shed 5 bases and J shed 0 bases, with 5 bases lying between them. Germline CDR1 reads MNHEY; CDR2 reads SMNVEV (reference sequence). The CDR3 length is 14 residues. CDR3 DNA: TGTGCCAGCAGTCCGAGCTCCTATAATTCACCCCTCCACTTT. This encodes CASSPSSYNSPLHF.

The rearrangement uses TRBV2 and TRBJ1-5; D is possibly TRBD1 (6 bases). The germline V gene encodes CDR1 SNHLY and CDR2 FYNNEI. This CDR3 comprises 15 residues. Trimming shortened V by 6 bases and J by 5 bases, and 17 bases separated the two germline ends. DNA for the CDR3: TGTGCCAGCAGCCTAACAGGGAGGCGGGATCAGCCCCAGCATTTT. This translates into CASSLTGRRDQPQHF.

The chain is built from TRBV6-1 and TRBJ1-1, with a possible D match to TRBD1 (6 bases). The CDR3 has 17 residues. Trimming shortened V by 1 base and J by 5 bases, and 20 bases separated the two germline ends. Germline CDR1 MNHNS, CDR2 SASEGT. CDR3 amino acids: CASSEGWGGRTRTEAFF. The DNA of the CDR3 is TGTGCCAGCAGTGAAGGGTGGGGGGGCAGGACGAGGACTGAAGCTTTCTTT.

This chain connects TRBV14 to TRBJ1-1; the D is unclear. The CDR3 is made up of 13 amino acids. The V gene lost 4 bases and the J gene lost 0 bases, with 6 bases spanning the gap. From germline, CDR1 is SGHDN and CDR2 FVKESK. In nucleotides, the CDR3 is TGTGCCAGCAGCCCGGCAGTGAACACTGAAGCTTTCTTT. This sequence encodes CASSPAVNTEAFF.

This clone was found once. The chain uses TRBV27 and TRBJ1-1; D remains ambiguous. V dropped 4 bases and J dropped 7 bases, with 10 bases sitting between them. The CDR3 has 12 amino acids. Germline loops: CDR1 MNHEY, CDR2 SMNVEV (reference sequence). DNA of the CDR3: TGTGCCAGCAGTTACCGGATGGGTGAAGCTTTCTTT. It encodes CASSYRMGEAFF.

The chain couples TRBV5-1 to TRBJ1-4, with D unresolved. V was pared by 4 bases and J by 4 bases, with 17 bases between. The CDR3 sequence is 16 residues long. Germline loops: CDR1 SGHRS, CDR2 YFSETQ. The DNA for the CDR3 is TGCGCCAGCAGCCCGGACGGGGTTGGGCGTAATGAAAAACTGTTTTTT. Residues: CASSPDGVGRNEKLFF. The complete variable domain, with remaining parts taken from reference TRBV5-1 and TRBJ1-4, reads KAGVTQTPRYLIKTRGQQVTLSCSPISGHRSVSWYQQTPGQGLQFLFEYFSETQRNKGNFPGRFSGRQFSNSRSEMNVSTLELGDSALYLCASSPDGVGRNEKLFFGSGTQLSVL.

The chain employs TRBV6-5 and TRBJ2-2; 8 positions agree with TRBD2. The CDR3 runs to 15 residues. In germline, CDR1 is MNHEY, CDR2 SVGAGI. J lost 2 bases, V lost 6 bases, and 5 bases had no gene match. CDR3 sequence (DNA): TGTGCCAGCAGCGAGAGCGGGGGCAACACCGGGGAGCTGTTTTTT. Translation: CASSESGGNTGELFF.